Below are 23 T cell receptor beta chains sequenced from a single sample in a study of OX40 agonist ivuxolimab in advanced cancers. Some clones are missing from TCRdb's copy, which holds only in-frame ones; the method was immunoSEQ multiplex PCR. The table records about 59,000 clones, around 87% of them present only once. The sample in question was CD4+ or CD8+ T cells sorted from blood, obtained in a trial of the OX40 agonist ivuxolimab. All receptors derive from an adult with an advanced solid tumor such as melanoma, head and neck, liver or kidney cancer.

The V call is TRBV7-2, the J call TRBJ2-2; D gene ambiguous. Trimming shortened V by 5 bases and J by 3 bases, and 10 bases separated the two germline ends. This CDR3 is 14 amino acids long. Germline CDR1 reads SGHTA; CDR2 reads FQGNSA. CDR3 amino acids: CASSQDRYTGELFF. In DNA, the CDR3 is TGTGCCAGCAGCCAGGACCGATACACCGGGGAGCTGTTTTTT.

The chain carries TRBV15 and TRBJ1-4; the D gene is possibly TRBD1 (6 bases). The CDR3 is 13 amino acids. The germline V gene has CDR1 LNHNV and CDR2 YYDKDF (reference sequence). Trimming took off 1 base at V and 8 bases at J, with 8 bases between the two ends. The CDR3 spells CATSRGRGEKLFF. CDR3 nucleotides: TGTGCCACCAGCAGAGGCAGGGGCGAAAAACTGTTTTTT.

The J gene is TRBJ1-5, the V gene TRBV9; TRBD1 matches at 7 bases. This CDR3 has 14 amino acids. The V gene end was trimmed by 0 bases and the J gene end by 5 bases; junction bases not matched to a gene: 2. Germline values: CDR1 SGDLS, CDR2 YYNGEE. CDR3 nucleotides: TGTGCCAGCAGCGTAGAGGACAGGTATCAGCCCCAGCATTTT. Encoded protein: CASSVEDRYQPQHF.

The rearrangement links TRBV7-8 to TRBJ2-5, with D possibly matching TRBD1 (6 bases). Germline-derived CDR1 and CDR2 are SGHVS and FQNEAQ. V gave up 8 bases and J gave up 4 bases, with 14 bases separating them. The CDR3 contains 13 residues. The CDR3 loop reads CASGQKDRETQYF. CDR3 nucleotide sequence: TGTGCCAGCGGTCAGAAGGACAGAGAGACCCAGTACTTC.

The V gene is TRBV10-3, the J gene TRBJ1-2; D is undetermined. In germline, CDR1 is ENHRY, CDR2 SYGVKD. CDR3 length equals 16 residues. Trimming removed 0 bases at V and 1 base at J, with 12 bases between. DNA of the CDR3: TGTGCCATCAGTGAGTCGGTTGGAGCTAATAACTATGGCTACACCTTC. Translating gives CAISESVGANNYGYTF.

The chain links TRBV7-3 to TRBJ2-2; unclear D gene. The V end lost 3 bases, the J end lost 5 bases, and 7 bases lay between the germline ends. The germline gives CDR1 SGHTA, CDR2 FQGTGA. CDR3 length: 13 amino acids. CDR3 sequence: CASSFLGTGELFF. The CDR3 DNA reads as TGTGCCAGCAGCTTCTTAGGGACCGGGGAGCTGTTTTTT.

V and J are TRBV7-2 and TRBJ2-1; TRBD1 aligns across 7 bases. The CDR3 has 14 amino acids. The germline gives CDR1 SGHTA, CDR2 FQGNSA. Trimming at V came to 5 bases and at J to 4 bases, leaving 5 bases not matched to a gene. CDR3: CASSPGQRYNEQFF. CDR3 coding DNA: TGTGCCAGCAGCCCGGGACAGAGGTACAATGAGCAGTTCTTC.

J is TRBJ2-1 and V is TRBV2; 13 bases align to TRBD2. The CDR3 sequence is 16 residues long. From germline, CDR1 is SNHLY and CDR2 FYNNEI. V shed 3 bases and J 12 bases; nucleotides not matched to a gene: 11. In nucleotides, the CDR3 is TGTGCCAGCAGTGACTTCCCGCGGACTAGCGGGAGTGGGCAGTTCTTC. Protein product: CASSDFPRTSGSGQFF.

V and J are TRBV10-3 and TRBJ2-6; TRBD1 aligns across 11 bases. Germline V gene sequence: CDR1 ENHRY, CDR2 SYGVKD. The V gene end was trimmed by 5 bases and the J gene end by 0 bases; junction bases not matched to a gene: 3. The CDR3 is made up of 17 amino acids. CDR3 sequence: CAISPGTGGSGANVLTF. The CDR3, as DNA: TGTGCCATCAGTCCCGGGACAGGGGGCTCTGGGGCCAACGTCCTGACTTTC.

This rearrangement joins TRBV5-4 to TRBJ2-7, with D possibly TRBD2 on 6 matching bases. CDR1 is SGHNT and CDR2 is YYREEE in the germline V gene (reference sequence). The V end was cut by 6 bases, the J end by 2 bases, with 18 bases between. This CDR3 has 15 residues. CDR3 in DNA: TGTGCCAGCATGGTGGACGGGAGACTCCCCTACGAGCAGTACTTC. It translates to CASMVDGRLPYEQYF.

The V and J genes are TRBV5-1 and TRBJ1-4, with a weak D call TRBD1 (6 bases). Germline CDR1 is SGHRS and CDR2 is YFSETQ. The CDR3 runs to 14 residues. Trimming pared 4 bases from V and 3 bases from J, leaving 10 bases between. CDR3 amino acids: CASSLRGSNEKLFF. CDR3 bases: TGCGCCAGCAGCCTAAGGGGGTCTAATGAAAAACTGTTTTTT.

This chain uses TRBV29-1 with TRBJ2-3, with D possibly TRBD2 on 6 matching bases. V shed 0 bases and J shed 8 bases, with 9 bases lying between them. The CDR3 is 12 amino acids. Germline CDR1 is SQVTM and CDR2 is ANQGSEA. The CDR3 sequence is CSVEERGGTQYF. CDR3 in DNA: TGCAGCGTTGAAGAAAGGGGAGGTACGCAGTATTTT.

The J gene is TRBJ2-2, the V gene TRBV2; the D is unclear. Germline V gene sequence: CDR1 SNHLY, CDR2 FYNNEI. The CDR3 is 13 amino acids. With 8 bases removed from V and 5 bases from J, the gap between germline ends came to 12 bases. The DNA for the CDR3 is TGTGCCAGCTCGACTGAACAAACCGGGGAGCTGTTTTTT. Protein sequence: CASSTEQTGELFF.

The V gene is TRBV5-4, the J gene TRBJ2-5; TRBD1 matches 7 bases. This CDR3 has 14 residues. J gave up 3 bases and V 1 base, and 3 bases lay outside the gene matches. Germline loops: CDR1 SGHNT, CDR2 YYREEE (reference sequence). This chain's CDR3 is CASSLFQGEETQYF. The CDR3 DNA follows: TGTGCCAGCAGCTTGTTTCAGGGGGAAGAGACCCAGTACTTC.

With respect to this clone: The junction shows a germline mismatch at one end, possibly a read error. The chain couples TRBV27 to TRBJ2-2; D is perhaps TRBD2 (6 bases). This CDR3 contains 17 residues. Germline lookup yields CDR1 MNHEY and CDR2 SMNVEV (reference sequence). The CDR3 here is CASSLSGLGGATGEMFF. The CDR3 DNA follows: TGTGCCAGCAGTTTATCGGGTTTGGGGGGAGCAACCGGGGAGATGTTTTTT.

The table lists this clone with a count of one. The chain employs TRBV29-1 and TRBJ1-1, with D unresolved. There are 12 residues in the CDR3. With 0 bases removed from V and 7 bases from J, the gap between germline ends came to 9 bases. CDR1 and CDR2 (germline): SQVTM, ANQGSEA. The CDR3 coding sequence is TGCAGCGTTGAAGATAGCCGGTTTGAAGCTTTCTTT. Protein: CSVEDSRFEAFF. Full variable domain (missing parts from reference TRBV29-1 and TRBJ1-1): SAVISQKPSRDICQRGTSLTIQCQVDSQVTMMFWYRQQPGQSLTLIATANQGSEATYESGFVIDKFPISRPNLTFSTLTVSNMSPEDSSIYLCSVEDSRFEAFFGQGTRLTVV.

The CDR3 loop reads CASSQVRASYEQYF. The CDR3 coding sequence is TGCGCCAGCAGCCAGGTCAGGGCTTCCTACGAGCAGTACTTC. The gene calls are TRBV4-3 and TRBJ2-7; a possible D gene is TRBD1 (5 bases). CDR1 and CDR2 (germline): LGHNA, YSLEER. V lost 3 bases and J 1 base, leaving 10 bases between the germline ends. The CDR3 covers 14 residues.

The J gene is TRBJ2-1, the V gene TRBV21-1; the table's D call, TRBD2, has no DNA check behind it. TRBV21-1 is termed a pseudogene. The CDR3 consists of 17 residues. The CDR3 DNA sequence: TGTGCCAGCAGCACCAGGACTAGCGGGAGGGGGTACGGTGAGCAGTTCTTC. The encoded protein is CASSTRTSGRGYGEQFF.

The chain links TRBV7-8 to TRBJ1-2, with D possibly being TRBD1 (6 bases). There are 14 residues in the CDR3. V dropped 5 bases and J dropped 7 bases, with 17 bases sitting between them. Germline V gene sequence: CDR1 SGHVS, CDR2 FQNEAQ. In DNA, the CDR3 is TGTGCCAGCAGCCCTGGGGCGGGGGGCTCTGGCTACACCTTC. Encoded protein: CASSPGAGGSGYTF.

This chain uses TRBV7-6 with TRBJ2-1, with 8 bases aligning to TRBD2. The trim removed 5 bases at V and 4 bases at J, leaving 7 bases unmatched. There are 15 residues in the CDR3. Per germline, CDR1 SGHVS and CDR2 FNYEAQ. CDR3 sequence reads: CASSPISGGYNEQFF. The CDR3, as DNA: TGTGCCAGCAGCCCTATCAGCGGGGGATACAATGAGCAGTTCTTC.

The rearrangement uses TRBV5-8 and TRBJ2-5; perhaps TRBD1 as D (5 bases). The CDR3 is 15 residues long. V lost 0 bases and J lost 2, with 11 bases in between. CDR1 and CDR2 from the germline V gene are SGHTS and YDEGEE. The CDR3 spells CASSLVWAGQETQYF. The CDR3 DNA reads TGTGCCAGCAGCTTGGTATGGGCAGGGCAAGAGACCCAGTACTTC.

This chain uses TRBV29-1 with TRBJ1-1; D is possibly TRBD1 (6 bases). The CDR3 consists of 14 residues. The V gene lost 5 bases and the J gene lost 1 base, with 14 bases spanning the gap. Germline-derived CDR1 and CDR2 are SQVTM and ANQGSEA. CDR3 in DNA: TGCAGCGTTAATAGGGGGACGGCGAACACTGAAGCTTTCTTT. This translates into CSVNRGTANTEAFF.

This clone appeared once. V is TRBV29-1 and J is TRBJ2-1; 8 positions match TRBD2. The CDR3 is 14 amino acids. In germline, CDR1 is SQVTM, CDR2 ANQGSEA. With V trimmed by 1 base and J by 4 bases, 3 bases remained unmatched. Here the CDR3 DNA reads TGCAGCGTTGAAGCCCAGCGGGGGTACAATGAGCAGTTCTTC. Protein sequence: CSVEAQRGYNEQFF.